These 28 T cell receptor beta chains share one sample of origin, sequenced in a study of CD8+ T cells in alopecia areata. Once RNA had been extracted, it was reverse transcribed into cDNA to act as the sequencing template. Here immunoSEQ multiplex PCR was the method, and the copy in TCRdb shows in-frame clones only, minus some. The sample holds 170,000 or so clones, about 63% seen once. The source was CD4+ T cells sorted from blood, collected at week 0. The receptors were sampled from a human donor with alopecia areata.

This clone was observed a handful of times. The genes are TRBV29-1 and TRBJ1-1, with TRBD1 as a possible D gene (5 bases). V was shortened by 2 bases and J by 4 bases, with 14 bases between the two germline ends. Germline CDR1 reads SQVTM; CDR2 reads ANQGSEA. The CDR3 is 14 amino acids. The CDR3 sequence: CSVEIRGVGTEAFF. CDR3 nucleotide sequence: TGCAGCGTTGAAATTCGAGGGGTTGGCACTGAAGCTTTCTTT.

The rearrangement joins TRBV4-1 to TRBJ1-2, with TRBD1 matching 7 bases. The V gene end was trimmed by 1 base and the J gene end by 3 bases; junction bases not matched to a gene: 8. The germline CDR1 and CDR2 sequences are MGHRA and YSYEKL. The CDR3 extends over 16 amino acids. DNA for the CDR3: TGCGCCAGCAGCCAAGGGCTCCGGGACAGCGACTATGGCTACACCTTC. Translating gives CASSQGLRDSDYGYTF.

The chain uses TRBV2 and TRBJ2-2, with 8 bases lining up with TRBD1. The CDR3 sequence is 15 residues long. V gave up 4 bases and J gave up 4 bases; unmatched junction bases: 5. The germline V gene has CDR1 SNHLY and CDR2 FYNNEI. CDR3 in amino acids: CASSGGQGATGELFF. The CDR3 nucleotides are TGTGCCAGCAGTGGCGGCCAGGGGGCCACCGGGGAGCTGTTTTTT.

The gene calls are TRBV9 and TRBJ1-1; TRBD1 matches 7 bases. The CDR3 contains 15 residues. Germline values: CDR1 SGDLS, CDR2 YYNGEE. Germline trimming cut 3 bases from V and 2 bases from J; bases unmatched to any gene: 7. The CDR3 region is CASSETGYGNTEAFF. As DNA, the CDR3 is TGTGCCAGCAGCGAGACAGGGTACGGTAACACTGAAGCTTTCTTT.

In this sample, this clone turned up a few times. The genes are TRBV7-9 and TRBJ1-6, with TRBD1 matching over 10 bases. Trimming at V came to 7 bases and at J to 10 bases, leaving 10 bases not matched to a gene. The length of the CDR3 is 15 residues. Germline V gene data show CDR1 as SEHNR and CDR2 as FQNEAQ (reference sequence). This CDR3 reads CASTPSGQGGSPLHF. CDR3 nucleotides: TGTGCCAGCACCCCTTCTGGACAGGGGGGCTCACCCCTCCACTTT.

The chain carries TRBV9 and TRBJ2-7; 9 bases line up with TRBD1. Trimming removed 4 bases from V and 4 bases from J; junction bases left unmatched: 6. CDR1 and CDR2 from the germline V gene are SGDLS and YYNGEE. The CDR3 contains 14 residues. CDR3 residues: CASSISGTGYEQYF. The CDR3 DNA sequence: TGTGCCAGCAGCATCTCCGGGACAGGGTACGAGCAGTACTTC.

The CDR3 region is CASSGWNQPQHF. CDR3 DNA: TGTGCCAGCAGCGGGTGGAATCAGCCCCAGCATTTT. The chain uses TRBV5-6 and TRBJ1-5, with no clear D. Germline lookup yields CDR1 SGHDT and CDR2 YYEEEE. Between the trimmed V and J ends, which lost 4 bases and 4 bases, there was a span of 6 bases. The CDR3 runs 12 residues.

CDR3 sequence: CASSLITGSGYTF. The CDR3, as DNA: TGTGCCAGCAGTCTAATTACCGGGAGCGGCTACACCTTC. The V call is TRBV28, the J call TRBJ1-2, with D hard to call. From germline, CDR1 is MDHEN and CDR2 SYDVKM. The CDR3 runs to 13 residues. V lost 5 bases and J lost 8, with 15 bases in between.

The chain has TRBV11-2 and TRBJ2-6, with a weak D call TRBD1 (6 bases). V dropped 5 bases and J dropped 0 bases, with 14 bases sitting between them. This CDR3 has 17 residues. Germline-derived CDR1 and CDR2 are SGHAT and FQNNGV. The CDR3 nucleotides are TGTGCCAGCAGCCCTCAGGGGAAAAGCTCTGGGGCCAACGTCCTGACTTTC. Its translation: CASSPQGKSSGANVLTF.

This clone was recorded only once. J is TRBJ2-1 and V is TRBV2; no clear D gene. The CDR3 has 12 residues. CDR1 and CDR2 (germline): SNHLY, FYNNEI. V was cut by 8 bases and J by 4 bases, with 9 bases left in between. The CDR3 here is CASSSLYNEQFF. The CDR3 coding sequence is TGTGCCAGCTCCTCTTTGTACAATGAGCAGTTCTTC.

The chain combines TRBV30 with TRBJ2-7, with TRBD2 as a possible D gene (6 bases). With 3 bases removed from V and 6 bases from J, the gap between germline ends came to 15 bases. Per the germline V gene, CDR1 is GTSNPN and CDR2 is SVGIG (reference sequence). The CDR3 covers 13 residues. This CDR3 is CAWRGDSIGEQYF. Written as DNA, the CDR3 is TGTGCCTGGAGGGGGGACTCCATCGGCGAGCAGTACTTC.

The chain has TRBV6-5 and TRBJ2-7, with 7 positions matching TRBD1. Per the germline V gene, CDR1 is MNHEY and CDR2 is SVGAGI. V was pared by 4 bases and J by 3 bases, with 9 bases of the junction left unmatched. CDR3 length equals 15 residues. The CDR3 region is CASSSPGRGIYEQYF. The CDR3 DNA reads as TGTGCCAGCAGTTCCCCCGGCAGGGGGATCTACGAGCAGTACTTC.

The rearrangement joins TRBV29-1 to TRBJ1-1, with TRBD1 identical over 10 bases. The CDR3 is made up of 14 amino acids. After removal of 7 bases from V and 0 bases from J, the junction contained 5 bases not matched to a gene. Looked up from germline, CDR1 is SQVTM and CDR2 is ANQGSEA. The CDR3 reads CSAKGQGLNTEAFF. CDR3 sequence (DNA): TGCAGCGCCAAGGGACAGGGGTTGAACACTGAAGCTTTCTTT. Full variable domain (rest looked up from reference TRBV29-1 and TRBJ1-1): SAVISQKPSRDICQRGTSLTIQCQVDSQVTMMFWYRQQPGQSLTLIATANQGSEATYESGFVIDKFPISRPNLTFSTLTVSNMSPEDSSIYLCSAKGQGLNTEAFFGQGTRLTVV.

V usage is TRBV5-1 and J usage is TRBJ1-4; no reliable D call. Germline-derived CDR1 and CDR2 are SGHRS and YFSETQ. V was pared by 1 base and J by 8 bases, with 12 bases between. This CDR3 region has 14 residues. The CDR3 bases are TGCGCCAGCAGCTTGTCTGGGTTCCCCGAAAAACTGTTTTTT. Translating it yields CASSLSGFPEKLFF.

The rearrangement joins TRBV25-1 to TRBJ2-2, with TRBD2 matching over 9 bases. There are 17 residues in the CDR3. Germline V lookup: CDR1 MGHDK, CDR2 SYGVNS. Trimming removed 3 bases from V and 0 bases from J; junction bases left unmatched: 5. DNA for the CDR3: TGTGCCAGCAGTGAGTCAGCGGGGGGCACGAACACCGGGGAGCTGTTTTTT. Residues: CASSESAGGTNTGELFF. Variable domain in full (rest from reference TRBV25-1 and TRBJ2-2): EADIYQTPRYLVIGTGKKITLECSQTMGHDKMYWYQQDPGMELHLIHYSYGVNSTEKGDLSSESTVSRIRTEHFPLTLESARPSHTSQYLCASSESAGGTNTGELFFGEGSRLTVL.

This sequence joins TRBV5-6 and TRBJ1-2; TRBD1 aligns across 8 bases. The V segment lost 0 bases and the J segment 3 bases; nucleotides outside the gene matches: 1. The CDR3 loop spans 14 amino acids. The germline V gene encodes CDR1 SGHDT and CDR2 YYEEEE. CDR3 DNA: TGTGCCAGCAGCTTGGGGACAGGGTACTATGGCTACACCTTC. It encodes CASSLGTGYYGYTF.

The rearrangement uses TRBV29-1 and TRBJ1-2; 7 bases match TRBD1. The CDR3 is 14 amino acids. Unmatched junction bases numbered 13, after V lost 5 bases and J lost 7 bases. Germline V gene data show CDR1 as SQVTM and CDR2 as ANQGSEA. The CDR3 sequence is CSVRVGGQSSGYTF. As DNA, the CDR3 is TGCAGCGTTAGAGTTGGGGGACAGTCTTCTGGCTACACCTTC. Full variable domain (remainder filled in from reference TRBV29-1 and TRBJ1-2): SAVISQKPSRDICQRGTSLTIQCQVDSQVTMMFWYRQQPGQSLTLIATANQGSEATYESGFVIDKFPISRPNLTFSTLTVSNMSPEDSSIYLCSVRVGGQSSGYTFGSGTRLTVV.

The chain has TRBV4-2 and TRBJ2-1; D possibly corresponds to TRBD2 (6 bases). The V gene's germline CDR1 is LGHNA and CDR2 YNFKEQ. The CDR3 extends over 15 amino acids. The ends were cut back, 2 bases at V and 5 bases at J, with 13 bases in the middle. This CDR3 is CASSQFPSSDNEQFF. CDR3 sequence (DNA): TGTGCCAGCAGCCAATTCCCCTCTAGCGACAATGAGCAGTTCTTC.

This chain connects TRBV7-2 to TRBJ2-1; TRBD1 might be the D (6 bases). The CDR3 extends over 14 amino acids. Germline values: CDR1 SGHTA, CDR2 FQGNSA. V dropped 5 bases and J dropped 2 bases, with 10 bases sitting between them. This CDR3 is CASSTDSTYNEQFF. CDR3 nucleotide sequence: TGTGCCAGCAGCACGGACAGTACCTACAATGAGCAGTTCTTC.

A remark on this clone: At one end the junction does not follow the germline gene, possibly because of a read error. V gene TRBV6-5 combines with J gene TRBJ2-7; possibly TRBD2 for D (6 bases). Germline CDR1 reads MNHEY; CDR2 reads SVGAGI. The CDR3 is 15 amino acids. CDR3: CASSYSGQPDYEQDF. In nucleotides, the CDR3 is TGTGCCAGCAGTTACTCAGGCCAACCGGACTACGAGCAGGACTTC.

V usage is TRBV5-1 and J usage is TRBJ2-5; 10 nucleotides line up with TRBD1. V lost 0 bases, J lost 7 bases, and 3 bases stayed unmatched. CDR3 length: 14 amino acids. CDR1 is SGHRS, CDR2 YFSETQ, per germline. The CDR3 DNA follows: TGCGCCAGCAGCTTGGAGGGACAGGGGAGGACCCAGTACTTC. It encodes CASSLEGQGRTQYF.

The J gene is TRBJ2-1, the V gene TRBV4-2, with D uncertain. Germline V CDR1 and CDR2: LGHNA, YNFKEQ. V shed 2 bases and J shed 8 bases, with 13 bases lying between them. The CDR3 sequence is 14 residues long. CDR3 DNA: TGTGCCAGCAGCCAAATGAACAATATCGATGAGCAGTTCTTC. Its translation is CASSQMNNIDEQFF.

The J gene is TRBJ2-5, the V gene TRBV19; D remains unclear. Germline CDR1 is LNHDA and CDR2 is SQIVND (reference sequence). V was trimmed by 3 bases and J by 2 bases, leaving 16 bases between them. This CDR3 has 16 residues. The CDR3 DNA follows: TGTGCCAGTAGTATCCTTCTCGGTCGGCTTCAAGAGACCCAGTACTTC. As protein: CASSILLGRLQETQYF.

This clone appeared a few times. The chain carries TRBV27 and TRBJ1-6; unclear D gene. CDR1 is MNHEY and CDR2 is SMNVEV in the germline V gene (reference sequence). Trimming stripped 8 bases from V and 9 bases from J, with 17 bases between. The CDR3 sequence is 14 residues long. CDR3 loop: CASSFQVTGSPLHF. CDR3 nucleotides: TGTGCCAGCTCATTTCAAGTTACGGGTTCACCCCTCCACTTT.

The rearrangement links TRBV19 to TRBJ1-5; D might be TRBD1 (5 bases). Trimming pared 6 bases from V and 2 bases from J, leaving 14 bases between. The germline CDR1 and CDR2 sequences are LNHDA and SQIVND (reference sequence). This CDR3 spans 15 amino acids. CDR3 residues: CASSLGGSGNQPQHF. Written as DNA, the CDR3 is TGTGCCAGTAGCCTCGGGGGTTCGGGCAATCAGCCCCAGCATTTT.

In regard to this clone: The junction departs from the called germline gene at one end, perhaps through a read error. The CDR3 spells CACSAGGTNYGYTF. CDR3 nucleotide sequence: TGTGCCTGCAGCGCAGGGGGGACTAACTATGGCTACACCTTC. V usage is TRBV28 and J usage is TRBJ1-2, with 7 bases aligning to TRBD1. Looked up from germline, CDR1 is MDHEN and CDR2 is SYDVKM. CDR3 length: 14 amino acids.

The genes are TRBV25-1 and TRBJ2-7, with 11 nucleotides matching TRBD1. The germline CDR1 and CDR2 sequences are MGHDK and SYGVNS. V dropped 6 bases and J dropped 1; count of bases not matched to a gene: 8. CDR3 length: 16 amino acids. The CDR3, as DNA: TGTGCCAGCAGAGCAAACCGGGACAGGGGGTCCTACGAGCAGTACTTC. It specifies CASRANRDRGSYEQYF.

The chain recombines TRBV15 with TRBJ2-3; no firm D call. Germline assignment: CDR1 LNHNV and CDR2 YYDKDF (reference sequence). The V and J ends lost 2 bases and 1 base respectively, with 10 bases between them. The length of the CDR3 is 15 residues. CDR3 nucleotide sequence: TGTGCCACCAGCAGACCTAGACCGCGCACAGATACGCAGTATTTT. This encodes CATSRPRPRTDTQYF.